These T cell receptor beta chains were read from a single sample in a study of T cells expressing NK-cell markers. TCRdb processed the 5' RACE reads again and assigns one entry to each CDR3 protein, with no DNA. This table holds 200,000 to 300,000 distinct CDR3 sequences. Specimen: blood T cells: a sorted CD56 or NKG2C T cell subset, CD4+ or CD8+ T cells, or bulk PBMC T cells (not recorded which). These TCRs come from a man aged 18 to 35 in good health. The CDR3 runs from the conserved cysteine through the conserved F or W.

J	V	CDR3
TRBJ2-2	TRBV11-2	CASSPPGRPTGELFF
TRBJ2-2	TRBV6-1	CASRSGTRSTGELFF
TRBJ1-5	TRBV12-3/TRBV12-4	CASSRGEGISNQPQHF
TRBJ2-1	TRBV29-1	CSVEDRSRNNEQFF
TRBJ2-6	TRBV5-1	CASKDRDRALSGANVLTF
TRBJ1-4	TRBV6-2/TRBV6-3	CASSGAGINEKLFF
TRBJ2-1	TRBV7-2	CASQTSGGAYNEQFF
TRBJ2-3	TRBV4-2	CASLIYSDTQYF
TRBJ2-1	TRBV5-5	CASSLVVTGPFF
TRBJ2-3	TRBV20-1	CSAWPSGLTDTQYF
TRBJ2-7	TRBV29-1	CSVTALNSYEQYF
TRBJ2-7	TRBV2	CASTMDRVDEQYF
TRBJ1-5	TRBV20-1	CSATGQGRTVSNQPQHF
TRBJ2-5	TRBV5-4	CASSLFSRETQYF
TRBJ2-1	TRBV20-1	CSAPEGGVNNEQFF
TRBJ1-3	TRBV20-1	CSATDRSSGNTIYF
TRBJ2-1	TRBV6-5	CASSYSPSGNNEQFF
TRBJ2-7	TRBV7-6	CASSLLRVPYEQYF
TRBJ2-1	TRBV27	CASSRDYRLAQPYNEQFF
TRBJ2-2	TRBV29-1	CSVEWLPTGELFF
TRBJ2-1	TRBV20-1	CSARKGTSIAEQFF
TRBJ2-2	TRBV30	CAWRGRGRPSGELFF
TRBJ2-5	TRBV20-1	CSATGGGGRQETQYF
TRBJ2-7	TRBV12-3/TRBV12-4	CASSLSASYEQYF
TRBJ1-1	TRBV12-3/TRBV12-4	CASSRMGGTEAFF
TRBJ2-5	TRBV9	CASSVVAGGTETQYF
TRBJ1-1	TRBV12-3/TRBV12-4	CASTGVVGTEAFF
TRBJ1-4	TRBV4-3	CASSQGGGSTNEKLFF
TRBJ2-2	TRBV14	CASSQDPWKQGSTGELFF
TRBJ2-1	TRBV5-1	CASSFTSGIEQFF
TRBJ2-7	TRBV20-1	CSARGGHHTYEQYF
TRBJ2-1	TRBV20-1	CSASFEGVSNEQFF